Presented here are 27 T cell receptor beta chains from one specimen sequenced in a study of beta chain features in type 1 diabetes listed by TCRdb under 2018. Library generation was performed with the immunoSEQ multiplex PCR assay. All of the isolated RNA was reverse transcribed with the High Capacity cDNA Reverse Transcription Kit, so expressed TCRB transcripts were sequenced. TCRdb limited this immuneACCESS table to in-frame rearrangements with V and J called. A share of clones is missing; checked studies link under half to unresolved V genes, and the rest is unexplained. The sample data list 90,000 to 110,000 clones, and 40% of these were observed just once. Less than 0.08% of the sample is in the top ten clones. The sample was stem cell memory CD4+ T cells from blood. Taken with the paper, the label for cell subset or site translates to: stem cell-like memory CD4+ T cells. The receptor set was obtained from a woman under 30 in good health.

This sequence joins TRBV2 and TRBJ2-1; TRBD2 matches at 7 bases. The CDR3 length is 13 residues. Germline V CDR1 and CDR2: SNHLY, FYNNEI. After removal of 7 bases from V and 7 bases from J, the junction contained 7 bases not matched to a gene. CDR3 coding DNA: TGTGCCAGCATACGCGGGAGAAATAATGAGCAGTTCTTC. Protein: CASIRGRNNEQFF.

This sequence joins TRBV30 and TRBJ1-4, with a tentative D call TRBD1 (6 bases). CDR3 length equals 12 residues. Germline V gene data show CDR1 as GTSNPN and CDR2 as SVGIG (reference sequence). Trimming removed 3 bases from V and 8 bases from J, with 10 bases in between. This CDR3 is CAWSAQGEKLFF. In DNA, the CDR3 is TGTGCCTGGAGCGCCCAGGGGGAAAAACTGTTTTTT.

CDR3 nucleotide sequence: TGTGCCAGCAGCCCGGGACAGGGGGCGCATCGTGGCTACACCTTC. This sequence encodes CASSPGQGAHRGYTF. V and J are TRBV5-6 and TRBJ1-2; 12 nucleotides line up with TRBD1. V lost 4 bases, J lost 7 bases, and 8 bases stayed unmatched. The CDR3 is 15 amino acids. CDR1 is SGHDT, CDR2 YYEEEE, per germline.

The chain has TRBV5-1 and TRBJ2-5; 16 bases agree with TRBD2. The trim removed 4 bases at V and 4 bases at J, leaving 10 bases unmatched. This CDR3 contains 18 residues. CDR1 and CDR2 from the germline V gene are SGHRS and YFSETQ. CDR3 sequence (DNA): TGCGCCAGCAGCCGGGGACTAGCGGGAGGGTCGATAGCAGAGACCCAGTACTTC. It codes for CASSRGLAGGSIAETQYF.

The V gene is TRBV25-1, the J gene TRBJ1-2; 7 positions agree with TRBD1. Germline CDR1 is MGHDK and CDR2 is SYGVNS. CDR3 length equals 15 residues. The ends lost 3 bases at V and 2 bases at J; junction bases unmatched: 6. CDR3 bases: TGTGCCAGCAGTGAGTCTCACAGGGGAAACTATGGCTACACCTTC. It encodes CASSESHRGNYGYTF.

The chain is built from TRBV5-1 and TRBJ2-7; D may be TRBD2 (6 bases). In germline, CDR1 is SGHRS, CDR2 YFSETQ. Trimming removed 6 bases at V and 5 bases at J, with 12 bases between. CDR3 length equals 12 residues. For the CDR3, the DNA is TGCGCCAGCACCGGGAGCCCCCACGAGCAGTACTTC. Translation: CASTGSPHEQYF.

CDR3: CASKGQNTGELFF. DNA of the CDR3: TGTGCCAGCAAGGGACAAAACACCGGGGAGCTGTTTTTT. The chain joins TRBV9 to TRBJ2-2, with D perhaps matching TRBD1 (6 bases). Germline lookup yields CDR1 SGDLS and CDR2 YYNGEE. The CDR3 is 13 amino acids. Trimming shortened V by 6 bases and J by 2 bases, and 8 bases separated the two germline ends.

The rearrangement links TRBV28 to TRBJ2-7; 7 bases agree with TRBD2. The CDR3 extends over 15 amino acids. CDR1 and CDR2 (germline): MDHEN, SYDVKM. V lost 4 bases and J lost 2; bases outside the gene matches: 8. As DNA, the CDR3 is TGTGCCAGCAGTTCCCATGGTCTAGCGGCCTACGAGCAGTACTTC. It encodes CASSSHGLAAYEQYF. Complete variable domain (other parts from reference TRBV28 and TRBJ2-7): DVKVTQSSRYLVKRTGEKVFLECVQDMDHENMFWYRQDPGLGLRLIYFSYDVKMKEKGDIPEGYSVSREKKERFSLILESASTNQTSMYLCASSSHGLAAYEQYFGPGTRLTVT.

This clone was seen a few times. The V gene is TRBV19, the J gene TRBJ2-1; D is uncertain. CDR1 is LNHDA and CDR2 is SQIVND in the germline V gene (reference sequence). With 5 bases removed from V and 4 bases from J, the gap between germline ends came to 6 bases. This CDR3 spans 12 amino acids. The CDR3 region is CASSRGYNEQFF. The CDR3 coding sequence is TGTGCCAGTAGTCGAGGATACAATGAGCAGTTCTTC.

This clone appeared a few times. The V and J genes are TRBV6-6 and TRBJ1-2; 7 bases line up with TRBD1. This CDR3 comprises 16 residues. Germline CDR1 MNHNY, CDR2 SVGAGI (reference sequence). V shed 8 bases, J shed 4 bases, and the junction held 16 bases outside the gene matches. CDR3 bases: TGTGCCAGCTATGCGGGGATAGGACAGGTCTCCTATGGCTACACCTTC. Translating gives CASYAGIGQVSYGYTF.

The CDR3 DNA is TGTGCCAGCAGCGTAGCTGCGGGCGGGAGCTCCTACGAGCAGTACTTC. This sequence encodes CASSVAAGGSSYEQYF. The rearrangement uses TRBV9 and TRBJ2-7, with 7 nucleotides matching TRBD2. Germline assignment: CDR1 SGDLS and CDR2 YYNGEE. V dropped 0 bases and J dropped 0; count of bases not matched to a gene: 6. The CDR3 extends over 16 amino acids.

This chain uses TRBV9 with TRBJ1-2, with TRBD1 identical over 7 bases. There are 13 residues in the CDR3. J gave up 7 bases and V 2 bases, and 5 bases lay outside the gene matches. Germline lookup yields CDR1 SGDLS and CDR2 YYNGEE. The CDR3 DNA reads TGTGCCAGCAGCGTCGGGACAGCCGGTGGCTACACCTTC. Its translation is CASSVGTAGGYTF.

The V gene is TRBV2, the J gene TRBJ2-5; D is ambiguous. The germline V gene has CDR1 SNHLY and CDR2 FYNNEI. Trimming took off 4 bases at V and 5 bases at J, with 17 bases between the two ends. This CDR3 comprises 15 residues. The CDR3 DNA reads TGTGCCAGCAGTGGGGTGGCTCTAACCAGGGAGACCCAGTACTTC. It translates to CASSGVALTRETQYF.

This clone appeared a few times. This chain joins TRBV7-2 and TRBJ2-1, with a weak D call TRBD1 (6 bases). V dropped 7 bases and J dropped 2 bases, with 9 bases sitting between them. The CDR3 spans 13 residues. Germline V gene lookup returns CDR1 SGHTA and CDR2 FQGNSA. The CDR3: CASKGGPYNEQFF. As DNA, the CDR3 is TGTGCCAGCAAAGGGGGTCCCTACAATGAGCAGTTCTTC.

This clone showed up just a few times. The chain combines TRBV28 with TRBJ2-5; D perhaps matches TRBD2 (6 bases). This CDR3 contains 14 residues. V was shortened by 8 bases and J by 2 bases, with 15 bases between the two germline ends. Germline V CDR1 and CDR2: MDHEN, SYDVKM. This CDR3 is CASGISSVQETQYF. CDR3 in DNA: TGTGCCAGCGGAATTTCTAGCGTACAAGAGACCCAGTACTTC.

The table lists this clone with a few counts. The chain links TRBV5-1 to TRBJ2-5; no clear D. Germline CDR1 is SGHRS and CDR2 is YFSETQ. Trimming left V 4 bases short and J 2 bases short, with 9 bases between. CDR3 length: 13 residues. The CDR3 sequence is CASSEVFQETQYF. The CDR3 region has the DNA TGCGCCAGCAGCGAGGTATTTCAAGAGACCCAGTACTTC. Complete variable domain (other parts from reference TRBV5-1 and TRBJ2-5): KAGVTQTPRYLIKTRGQQVTLSCSPISGHRSVSWYQQTPGQGLQFLFEYFSETQRNKGNFPGRFSGRQFSNSRSEMNVSTLELGDSALYLCASSEVFQETQYFGPGTRLLVL.

The gene calls are TRBV30 and TRBJ1-2; TRBD1 matches at 7 bases. The V gene's germline CDR1 is GTSNPN and CDR2 SVGIG (reference sequence). Trimming took 8 bases from V and 4 from J; bases not matched to a gene: 16. This CDR3 comprises 15 residues. The CDR3 DNA is TGTGCCGGAAGGGGGCAGTACTCCAGGGGCTATGGCTACACCTTC. Translating gives CAGRGQYSRGYGYTF.

The V call is TRBV7-8, the J call TRBJ2-1, with TRBD2 matching 16 bases. CDR1 is SGHVS, CDR2 FQNEAQ, per germline. This CDR3 has 19 amino acids. The trim removed 1 base at V and 8 bases at J, leaving 11 bases unmatched. The CDR3 sequence is CASSLEGLAGGSYRDEQFF. Here the CDR3 DNA reads TGTGCCAGCAGCTTAGAGGGACTAGCGGGAGGGTCCTACAGGGATGAGCAGTTCTTC.

The chain couples TRBV5-1 to TRBJ1-3, with a tentative D call TRBD1 (5 bases). Deletions cut 1 base from V and 0 bases from J, with 8 bases between. Germline V gene data show CDR1 as SGHRS and CDR2 as YFSETQ. This CDR3 is 15 amino acids long. DNA for the CDR3: TGCGCCAGCAGCTTGCAGGGCCTCTCTGGAAACACCATATATTTT. Translation gives CASSLQGLSGNTIYF.

This clone appeared a few times. The chain couples TRBV5-1 to TRBJ1-2, with 7 bases matching TRBD1. Germline CDR1 is SGHRS and CDR2 is YFSETQ. The CDR3 covers 13 residues. V lost 2 bases, J lost 10 bases, and 8 bases stayed unmatched. The CDR3, as DNA: TGCGCCAGCAGCTTACGGACAGGAGGGTACTACACCTTC. Protein product: CASSLRTGGYYTF.

In its sample, this clone was seen a few times. The CDR3, as DNA: TGTGCCAGCAGCCACGGAGGGCCTAATGAAAAACTGTTTTTT. Translating it yields CASSHGGPNEKLFF. V gene TRBV16 combines with J gene TRBJ1-4; D remains ambiguous. Germline V CDR1 and CDR2: KGHSY, FQNENV. There are 14 residues in the CDR3. V lost 3 bases and J 3 bases, leaving 8 bases between the germline ends. Full variable domain (outside the CDR3, taken from reference TRBV16 and TRBJ1-4): GEEVAQTPKHLVRGEGQKAKLYCAPIKGHSYVFWYQQVLKNEFKFLISFQNENVFDETGMPKERFSAKCLPNSPCSLEIQATKLEDSAVYFCASSHGGPNEKLFFGSGTQLSVL.

This clone was picked up a small number of times. This chain connects TRBV30 to TRBJ1-1, with D unclear. V was trimmed by 0 bases and J by 4 bases, leaving 12 bases between them. This CDR3 has 14 amino acids. Germline lookup yields CDR1 GTSNPN and CDR2 SVGIG (reference sequence). The CDR3 loop reads CAWSVFLKATEAFF. CDR3 coding DNA: TGTGCCTGGAGTGTTTTTTTGAAAGCCACTGAAGCTTTCTTT.

The chain uses TRBV7-2 and TRBJ1-3; D remains unclear. With 1 base removed from V and 1 base from J, the gap between germline ends came to 8 bases. CDR1 SGHTA and CDR2 FQGNSA come from the germline V gene. CDR3 length equals 15 residues. The CDR3 region is CASSLGAQSGNTIYF. CDR3 coding DNA: TGTGCCAGCAGCTTAGGGGCCCAATCTGGAAACACCATATATTTT. Supplemented by reference TRBV7-2 and TRBJ1-3, the full variable domain reads GAGVSQSPSNKVTEKGKDVELRCDPISGHTALYWYRQSLGQGLEFLIYFQGNSAPDKSGLPSDRFSAERTGGSVSTLTIQRTQQEDSAVYLCASSLGAQSGNTIYFGEGSWLTVV.

The V call is TRBV11-2, the J call TRBJ1-1, with D maybe TRBD1 (6 bases). The CDR3 has 15 amino acids. The ends were cut back, 4 bases at V and 4 bases at J, with 16 bases in the middle. Germline-derived CDR1 and CDR2 are SGHAT and FQNNGV. The CDR3 loop is CASSSLGGAGTEAFF. CDR3 sequence (DNA): TGTGCCAGCAGCTCCCTTGGGGGGGCAGGCACTGAAGCTTTCTTT.

V is TRBV29-1 and J is TRBJ2-7, with TRBD2 as a possible D gene (6 bases). V was trimmed by 4 bases and J by 2 bases, leaving 12 bases between them. The CDR3 totals 13 residues. Germline V gives CDR1 SQVTM, CDR2 ANQGSEA. The CDR3 sequence: CSVGLAIAYEQYF. Here the CDR3 DNA reads TGCAGCGTTGGCCTAGCGATTGCCTACGAGCAGTACTTC.

J is TRBJ2-1 and V is TRBV7-6, with 8 bases fitting TRBD1. CDR3 length: 15 amino acids. V shed 5 bases, J shed 2 bases, and the junction held 5 bases outside the gene matches. CDR1 and CDR2 (germline): SGHVS, FNYEAQ. In DNA, the CDR3 is TGTGCCAGCAGCAAGACAGGGGTAGCCTACAATGAGCAGTTCTTC. Amino acid sequence: CASSKTGVAYNEQFF.

The chain carries TRBV2 and TRBJ2-1; 11 bases agree with TRBD2. This CDR3 region has 17 residues. Germline V gene lookup returns CDR1 SNHLY and CDR2 FYNNEI. After removal of 5 bases from V and 4 bases from J, the junction contained 10 bases not matched to a gene. The CDR3 is CASSKRSGTSGYNEQFF. CDR3 DNA sequence: TGTGCCAGCAGTAAACGTAGCGGGACTAGCGGTTACAATGAGCAGTTCTTC. Drawing the rest from reference TRBV2 and TRBJ2-1, the complete variable domain is EPEVTQTPSHQVTQMGQEVILRCVPISNHLYFYWYRQILGQKVEFLVSFYNNEISEKSEIFDDQFSVERPDGSNFTLKIRSTKLEDSAMYFCASSKRSGTSGYNEQFFGPGTRLTVL.